This T cell receptor beta chain was found in a study of molecular identifiers for immune sequencing clone quantification (dated by TCRdb to the late 2010s). Turning to the overall study: In a replicate experiment, RNA from roughly 20,000 or 100,000 naive CD8 T cells was split into five aliquots, four of which were sequenced. This methods study used CD8 T cells to benchmark TCR RNA copy counting and molecular-identifier clustering-based TCR repertoire sequencing (MIDCIRS).

Libraries of naive CD8 T cells were built from approximately 20,000 to 980,000 sorted cells, with 10%, 30% or 50% of the purified RNA used. Naive CD8 T cells, defined as CD8+CD4-CCR7+CD45RA+, were FACS-sorted into RLT Plus buffer on a BD FACSAria II. Nine to eleven TCR copies' worth of Jurkat RNA were spiked into roughly 19,000-1,000,000 naive CD8 T cell samples to test detection sensitivity. Enrichment of CD8 T cells was performed with RosetteSep CD8+ T Cell Enrichment Cocktail and Ficoll-Paque, after which ACK red cell lysis was carried out. General conclusions and limits of the study: Approximately 3.3 recovered TCR RNA copies per cell were obtained by modeling, versus about ten by digital PCR, implying a capture efficiency of approximately 27%. Highly expanded clone sizes could be underestimated because identical TCR molecules may share a barcode. When barcode sub-clustering was left out, chimeric consensus sequences inflated TCR diversity, with chimeras reaching as high as 47%. Even against a background of roughly 1 million naive CD8 T cells, spiked-in Jurkat TCR RNA amounting to a single cell's worth was reported to be detectable. The naive libraries included spiked-in Jurkat TCR RNA (over nine copies' worth), and this RNA is not part of the donor repertoire. Clones above 20 RNA copies held over 99% of molecules in CMV-specific effector cells but under 1% in naive cells.

To prepare the library, PCR was applied. The run used a NextSeq 500. Bulk TCR libraries were prepared as previously described, using TCR primers listed in Table S5. Purification of total RNA was performed with the Qiagen AllPrep DNA/RNA kit. Before analysis, reads from multiple sequencing runs of one library were combined. The authors' analysis ran thus. Reads were retained only if an exact TCR constant sequence was present, and the retained reads were trimmed to 150 nt and grouped according to their 12-nt molecular barcodes. Reads within each barcode group were sub-clustered using a 15% Levenshtein threshold, and quality-weighted consensus sequences were constructed for each RNA molecule. Non-functional sequences were discarded, and so were lower-count sequences lying one edit away from another sequence. Barcode sub-clusters with fewer than 20% of the maximum read count were removed, based on fitting two negative binomial distributions. TCRdb redid the processing of the public reads, applying fastp at Q25 and MiXCR, and retained in-frame beta chains. One record per CDR3 amino acid sequence lists the most common genes and DNA. The V and J calls were not made by the authors but by TCRdb's processing. The sample table records more than 85,000 distinct CDR3 sequences; 35% to 40% of these occur just once. The ten top clones hold roughly 4.2% of the sample.

Concerning this clonotype itself: The specificity of this receptor is unknown. Base qualities are missing; no much larger clone stands one base away.

V is cut by 2 bases and J by 5 bases, and the space between the germline ends is 9 bases. The germline V gene encodes CDR1 LNHDA and CDR2 SQIVND (reference sequence). The CDR3 runs 13 amino acids, cysteine and phenylalanine included. Of the read, only the CDR3 DNA is kept; its 39 bases are in frame from base 1. This clonotype was sampled from a human donor in good health. Some libraries in this study had Jurkat cell RNA spiked in. The rearranged chain carries TRBV19 and TRBJ1-1, with the D gene too uncertain to name. The material sequenced was naive CD8+ T cells from blood, with Jurkat cell RNA spiked in. According to the study, the label for this sample's cell subset or site signals: FACS-sorted CD8+CD4-CCR7+CD45RA+ naive T cells. The sequenced DNA: TGTGCCAGTAGTATACTAACCGGGACTGAAGCTTTCTTT. Its product reads: CASSILTGTEAFF. The CDR3 plus the reference TRBV19 and TRBJ1-1 genes for the other parts give the full variable domain: DGGITQSPKYLFRKEGQNVTLSCEQNLNHDAMYWYRQDPGQGLRLIYYSQIVNDFQKGDIAEGYSVSREKKESFPLTVTSAQKNPTAFYLCASSILTGTEAFFGQGTRLTVV.